This TCR beta chain was profiled in a study of blood T cell repertoires in COVID-19. At the level of the study: The origin of the acute and convalescent COVID-19 samples was the United States, Italy and Spain.

Some clones are missing from TCRdb's copy, which holds only in-frame ones; the method was immunoSEQ multiplex PCR. The sample records about 73,000 clones, 83% being singletons. The CDR3 loop spans 15 amino acids. Losses at the gene ends were 4 bases for V and 5 bases for J; bases not matched to a gene: 2. Per the germline V gene, CDR1 is MRHNA and CDR2 is SNTAGT. This clone was found a few times. This chain connects TRBV6-4 to TRBJ2-1; 13 bases align to TRBD2. Sequenced: peripheral blood. This receptor was obtained from a woman aged 60-75 years with acute or convalescent COVID-19. CDR3 sequence reads: CASSGTSGGHNEQFF. In nucleotides, the CDR3 is TGTGCCAGCAGTGGGACTAGCGGGGGCCACAATGAGCAGTTCTTC.